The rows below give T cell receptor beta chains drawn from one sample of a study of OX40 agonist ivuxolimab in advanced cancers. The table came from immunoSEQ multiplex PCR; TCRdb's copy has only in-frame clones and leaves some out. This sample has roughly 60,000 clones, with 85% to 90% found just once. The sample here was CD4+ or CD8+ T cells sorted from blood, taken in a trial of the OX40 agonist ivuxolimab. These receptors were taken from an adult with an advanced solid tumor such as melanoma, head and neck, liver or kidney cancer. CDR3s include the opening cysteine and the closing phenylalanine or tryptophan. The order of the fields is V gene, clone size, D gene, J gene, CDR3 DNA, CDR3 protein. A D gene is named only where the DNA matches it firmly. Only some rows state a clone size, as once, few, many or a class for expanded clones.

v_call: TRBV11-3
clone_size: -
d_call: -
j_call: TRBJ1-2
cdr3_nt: TGTGCCAGCAGCCCCGTGGGGAGCTATGGCTACACCTTC
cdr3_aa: CASSPVGSYGYTF

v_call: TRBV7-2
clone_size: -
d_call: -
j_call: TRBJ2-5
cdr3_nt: TGTGCCAGCAGCCTAGGACAGGTCGGAGGGGAGACCCAGTACTTC
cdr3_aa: CASSLGQVGGETQYF

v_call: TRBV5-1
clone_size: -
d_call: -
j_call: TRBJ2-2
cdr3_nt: TGCGCCAGCAGTTTGCAATCGGGTGACACCGGGGAGCTGTTTTTT
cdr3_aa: CASSLQSGDTGELFF

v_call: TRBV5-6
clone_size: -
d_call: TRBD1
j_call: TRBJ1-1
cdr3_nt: TGTGCCAGCAGCTTGGCGGGACAGGGGACCCGAAACCCTGAAGCTTTCTTT
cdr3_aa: CASSLAGQGTRNPEAFF

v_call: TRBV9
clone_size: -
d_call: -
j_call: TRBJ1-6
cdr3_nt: TGTGCCAGCAGCGTAGAGCCGGGCTCAGAATCACCCCTCCACTTT
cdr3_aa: CASSVEPGSESPLHF

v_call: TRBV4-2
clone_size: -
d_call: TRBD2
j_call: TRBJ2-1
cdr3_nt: TGTGCCAGCAGCCAAGGCCAGACTAGCGGGGGGGCCAGTGAGCAGTTCTTC
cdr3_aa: CASSQGQTSGGASEQFF

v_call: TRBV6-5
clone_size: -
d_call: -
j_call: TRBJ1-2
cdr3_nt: TGTGCCAGCAGTGAAATGGCACCCGGCTACACCTTC
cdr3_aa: CASSEMAPGYTF

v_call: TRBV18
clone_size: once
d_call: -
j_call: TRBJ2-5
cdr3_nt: TGTGCCAGCTCACCATCCTCGGGGGAGACCCAGTACTTC
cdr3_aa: CASSPSSGETQYF

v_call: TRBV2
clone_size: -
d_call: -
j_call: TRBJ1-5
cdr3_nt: TGTGCCAGCTCAGTAGGCCAGCCCCAGCATTTT
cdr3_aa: CASSVGQPQHF

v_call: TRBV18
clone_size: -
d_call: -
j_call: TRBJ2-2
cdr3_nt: TGTGCCAGCTCACCCCGGCAGGGGAACACCGGGGAGCTGTTTTTT
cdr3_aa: CASSPRQGNTGELFF

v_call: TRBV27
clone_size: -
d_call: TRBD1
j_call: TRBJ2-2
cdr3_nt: TGTGCCAGCAGTTTAATTTTAAGGACAGGCACCGGGGAGCTGTTTTTT
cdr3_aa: CASSLILRTGTGELFF

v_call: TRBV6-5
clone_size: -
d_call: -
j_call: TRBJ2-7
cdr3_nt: TGTGCCAGCACCGGGACGGGTTACTCCTACGAGCAGTACTTC
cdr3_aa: CASTGTGYSYEQYF

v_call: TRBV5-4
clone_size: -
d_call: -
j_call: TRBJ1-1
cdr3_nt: TGTGCCAGCAGCTCCCTTGGGGGCCCTGAAGCTTTCTTT
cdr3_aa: CASSSLGGPEAFF

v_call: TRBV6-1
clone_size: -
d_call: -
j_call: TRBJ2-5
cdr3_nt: TGTGCCAGCAGCCCGACATACCAAGAGACCCAGTACTTC
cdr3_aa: CASSPTYQETQYF

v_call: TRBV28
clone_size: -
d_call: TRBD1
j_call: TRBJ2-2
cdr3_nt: TGTGCCAGCAGTTTTACAGGGGCCGCCGGGGAGCTGTTTTTT
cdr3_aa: CASSFTGAAGELFF

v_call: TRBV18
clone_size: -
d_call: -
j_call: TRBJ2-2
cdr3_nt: TGTGCCAGCTCATTCGCACAGGGCACCGGGGAGCTGTTTTTT
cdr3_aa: CASSFAQGTGELFF

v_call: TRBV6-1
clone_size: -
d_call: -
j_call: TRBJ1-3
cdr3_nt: TGTGCCAGCAGTGAGGACGTCAGGGCTGGAAACACCATATATTTT
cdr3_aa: CASSEDVRAGNTIYF

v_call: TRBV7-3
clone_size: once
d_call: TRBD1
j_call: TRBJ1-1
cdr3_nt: TGTGCCAGCAGCTTTGACAGGGTTGGAACTGAAGCTTTCTTT
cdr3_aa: CASSFDRVGTEAFF

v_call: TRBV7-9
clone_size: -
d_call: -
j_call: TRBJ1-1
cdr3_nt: TGTGCCAGCAGCTCGCAGGGAGACACTGAAGCTTTCTTT
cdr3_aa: CASSSQGDTEAFF

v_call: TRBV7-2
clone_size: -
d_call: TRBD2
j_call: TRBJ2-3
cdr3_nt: TGTGCCAGCAGCTTGGTACTGACTAGCGGGGGGCCCGTGGGGACGCAGTATTTT
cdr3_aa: CASSLVLTSGGPVGTQYF

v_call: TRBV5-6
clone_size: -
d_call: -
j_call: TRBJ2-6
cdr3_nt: TGTGCCACCCAACTTAGCCCCTCTGGGGCCAACGTCCTGACTTTC
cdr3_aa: CATQLSPSGANVLTF

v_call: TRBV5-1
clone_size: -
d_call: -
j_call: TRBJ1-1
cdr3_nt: TGCGCCAGCAGCTTGAGCGGAACGAACACTGAAGCTTTCTTT
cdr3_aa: CASSLSGTNTEAFF